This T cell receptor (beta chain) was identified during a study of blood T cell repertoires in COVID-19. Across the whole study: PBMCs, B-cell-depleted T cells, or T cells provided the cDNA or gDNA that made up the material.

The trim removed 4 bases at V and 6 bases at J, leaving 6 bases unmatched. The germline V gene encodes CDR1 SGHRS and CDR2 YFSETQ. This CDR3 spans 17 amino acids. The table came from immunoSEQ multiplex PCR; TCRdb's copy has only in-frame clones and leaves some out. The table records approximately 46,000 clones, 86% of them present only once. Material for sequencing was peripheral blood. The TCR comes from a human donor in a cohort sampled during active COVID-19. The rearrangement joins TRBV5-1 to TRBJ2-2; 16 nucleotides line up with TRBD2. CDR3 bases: TGCGCCAGCAGCACGGGACTAGCGGGAGGGCAGGCCGGGGAGCTGTTTTTT. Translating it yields CASSTGLAGGQAGELFF.